This TCR beta chain was identified during a study of blood T cell repertoires in COVID-19. The count of this clone is one. The CDR3 has 15 residues. The germline CDR1 and CDR2 sequences are WNHNN and SYGVQD (reference sequence). Trimming removed 3 bases from V and 7 bases from J; junction bases left unmatched: 8. In the study's own analysis: Reference gene primer amplification in the assay estimated nucleated cell counts. Profiling relied on immunoSEQ multiplex PCR, and the TCRdb table lists in-frame clones only, not all of them. That table gives V, J and clone size, and the DNA gave D and trimming. Here the sample spans 150,000 to 200,000 clones, around four fifths being singletons. Clinical histories supplied by participants themselves formed the basis of cohort assignment.

This sequence originates from a woman aged 45-59 years who had recovered from COVID-19. The V call is TRBV10-1, the J call TRBJ2-3; 9 nucleotides agree with TRBD1. The sequencing sample was made of PBMCs or T cells enriched from blood (not recorded which). CDR3 sequence (DNA): TGCGCCAGCAGTGATGAGGACAGGGGATGGAATACGCAGTATTTT. As protein: CASSDEDRGWNTQYF.